Listed below are T cell receptor beta chains from one sample, sequenced in a study of OX40 agonist ivuxolimab in advanced cancers. Method: immunoSEQ multiplex PCR; TCRdb's copy keeps in-frame clones and lacks some. The data contain approximately 68,000 clones, 85% to 90% of them singletons. The sequencing here drew on CD4+ or CD8+ T cells sorted from blood, taken in a trial of the OX40 agonist ivuxolimab. The origin of the receptors is an adult with an advanced solid tumor such as melanoma, head and neck, liver or kidney cancer. Both conserved end residues are part of each CDR3. Fields, in order: V gene, D gene, clone size, J gene, CDR3 length, CDR3 protein, CDR3 DNA. A D gene is named only where the DNA matches it firmly. Some rows mark clone size as missing; the rest say once, few, many or name a class of expanded clone.

TRBV30	TRBD1	-	TRBJ1-5	13	CAWSVQGNQPQHF	TGTGCCTGGAGTGTACAGGGGAATCAGCCCCAGCATTTT
TRBV4-1	TRBD1	-	TRBJ2-3	15	CASSPGQGYTDTQYF	TGCGCCAGCAGCCCGGGACAGGGGTACACAGATACGCAGTATTTT
TRBV11-2	-	-	TRBJ1-2	17	CASSLVARGKPGYGYTF	TGTGCCAGCAGCTTAGTTGCCCGGGGCAAACCTGGGTATGGCTACACCTTC
TRBV4-1	-	-	TRBJ1-1	13	CASSHRAGTEAFF	TGCGCCAGCAGCCACAGGGCGGGCACTGAAGCTTTCTTT
TRBV18	TRBD1	-	TRBJ2-7	13	CASSSTGTGLQYF	TGTGCCAGCTCATCTACCGGGACAGGGTTGCAGTACTTC
TRBV11-3	TRBD1	-	TRBJ2-7	17	CASSLGAVGRGIYEQYF	TGTGCCAGCAGCTTAGGGGCTGTAGGCAGGGGGATCTACGAGCAGTACTTC
TRBV2	-	-	TRBJ1-2	12	CASTLLLGGYTF	TGTGCCAGCACCCTCTTGTTGGGTGGCTACACCTTC
TRBV5-8	-	-	TRBJ1-6	14	CASSLGGGQGSLHF	TGTGCCAGCAGCTTGGGTGGTGGCCAAGGGTCCCTCCACTTT
TRBV7-8	-	-	TRBJ1-3	13	CASKSFTGNTIYF	TGTGCCAGCAAGTCATTTACTGGAAACACCATATATTTT
TRBV10-3	-	-	TRBJ2-3	15	CAISVTGTSTDTQYF	TGTGCCATCAGTGTTACAGGGACCTCCACAGATACGCAGTATTTT
TRBV28	-	once	TRBJ2-7	13	CASSWGLNPEQYF	TGTGCCAGCAGTTGGGGACTGAACCCCGAGCAGTACTTC
TRBV5-5	-	-	TRBJ1-5	15	CASSRDISSNQPQHF	TGTGCCAGCAGCCGGGACATCTCTAGCAATCAGCCCCAGCATTTT
TRBV7-3	-	-	TRBJ2-1	16	CASSSGSRGSYNEQFF	TGTGCCAGCAGCTCCGGAAGTAGGGGTTCCTACAATGAGCAGTTCTTC
TRBV27	TRBD2	-	TRBJ2-1	16	CASSFSQREAYNEQFF	TGTGCCAGCAGTTTTTCGCAGCGGGAGGCCTACAATGAGCAGTTCTTC
TRBV2	-	-	TRBJ2-1	13	CASTLQGGNEQFF	TGTGCCAGCACCCTACAGGGAGGCAATGAGCAGTTCTTC
TRBV28	-	-	TRBJ2-7	15	CASSLAGQTAYEQYF	TGTGCCAGCAGTTTAGCGGGACAGACTGCCTACGAGCAGTACTTC
TRBV30	-	once	TRBJ2-5	13	CAWNPGPKETQYF	TGTGCCTGGAATCCGGGACCCAAAGAGACCCAGTACTTC
TRBV6-6	-	once	TRBJ2-7	12	CASSQGSYEQYF	TGTGCCAGCAGCCAGGGCTCCTACGAGCAGTACTTC
TRBV5-4	-	-	TRBJ1-5	14	CASSLSPGNQPQHF	TGTGCCAGCAGCTTGAGTCCCGGGAATCAGCCCCAGCATTTT
TRBV4-1	-	-	TRBJ2-3	15	CASSQVGTGTDTQYF	TGCGCCAGCAGCCAAGTGGGAACAGGGACAGATACGCAGTATTTT
TRBV27	TRBD1	-	TRBJ1-5	14	CASSGTVREQPQHF	TGTGCCAGCAGCGGGACAGTAAGGGAACAGCCCCAGCATTTT
TRBV29-1	-	once	TRBJ1-1	14	CSVEAGAGNTEAFF	TGCAGCGTTGAGGCAGGGGCCGGGAACACTGAAGCTTTTTTT
TRBV7-7	-	few	TRBJ2-1	16	CASSLQPNSGDNEQFF	TGTGCTAGCAGCTTACAACCTAATTCAGGTGACAATGAGCAGTTCTTC
TRBV5-1	-	-	TRBJ1-3	12	CASSLGGNTIYF	TGCGCCAGCAGCTTGGGAGGAAACACCATATATTTT
TRBV19	TRBD2	-	TRBJ2-7	16	CASSAAVTSGAYEQYF	TGTGCCAGTAGCGCAGCGGTGACTAGCGGGGCATACGAGCAGTACTTC
TRBV29-1	TRBD2	-	TRBJ2-7	13	CSVREGQTYEQYF	TGCAGCGTGCGGGAGGGGCAGACCTACGAGCAGTACTTC
TRBV5-1	-	-	TRBJ2-7	13	CASSSKWDGEQYF	TGCGCCAGCAGCTCAAAGTGGGACGGAGAGCAGTACTTC
TRBV6-5	-	-	TRBJ1-2	13	CASSPRALTGYTF	TGTGCCAGCAGTCCACGGGCCCTCACGGGCTACACCTTC
TRBV11-2	-	-	TRBJ2-1	15	CASSTLRGTNNEQFF	TGTGCCAGCAGCACCCTCCGGGGTACAAACAATGAGCAGTTCTTC
TRBV2	TRBD1	-	TRBJ2-1	16	CASTQSRGQSYNEQFF	TGTGCCAGCACTCAAAGTAGGGGACAGTCCTACAATGAGCAGTTCTTC
TRBV19	-	-	TRBJ2-7	13	CASSIDREAEQYF	TGTGCCAGTAGTATAGATCGCGAAGCCGAGCAGTACTTC
TRBV10-2	-	-	TRBJ2-7	13	CASSGREPYEQYF	TGCGCCAGCAGCGGACGGGAACCTTACGAGCAGTACTTC
TRBV5-4	-	-	TRBJ1-2	14	CASSGGHSRYGYTF	TGTGCCAGCAGCGGGGGACATTCCCGCTATGGCTACACCTTC
TRBV29-1	TRBD2	-	TRBJ2-3	15	CSAGLAGGLTDTQYF	TGCAGCGCCGGACTAGCGGGGGGGCTCACAGATACGCAGTATTTT
TRBV11-1	-	-	TRBJ2-7	14	CASSLVGNRYEQYF	TGTGCCAGCAGCTTAGTCGGGAACCGCTACGAGCAGTACTTC
TRBV18	-	-	TRBJ2-2	13	CASSQTNTGELFF	TGTGCCAGCTCCCAGACGAACACCGGGGAGCTGTTTTTT
TRBV11-3	-	-	TRBJ2-7	15	CASSLRNSNLNEQYF	TGTGCCAGCAGCTTAAGAAATAGCAACCTCAACGAGCAGTACTTC
TRBV5-1	-	few	TRBJ2-3	16	CASSLDSGRKTDTQYF	TGCGCCAGCAGCTTGGACTCCGGGAGAAAGACAGATACGCAGTATTTT
TRBV5-6	TRBD2	-	TRBJ2-7	12	CASSRTSYEQYF	TGTGCCAGCAGCCGGACTAGCTACGAGCAGTACTTC
TRBV18	-	-	TRBJ2-5	14	CASSPLQGRETQYF	TGTGCCAGCTCACCACTCCAGGGGAGAGAGACCCAGTACTTC
TRBV6-5	-	-	TRBJ1-4	14	CASSYSGSNEKLFF	TGTGCCAGCAGTTACTCGGGCTCTAATGAAAAACTGTTTTTT
TRBV19	TRBD2	-	TRBJ2-1	19	CASSIDRVSGTSSNNEQFF	TGTGCCAGTAGTATAGATCGGGTTAGCGGGACTTCTTCAAACAATGAGCAGTTCTTC
TRBV7-2	-	-	TRBJ2-4	16	CASSLLSFLAKNIQYF	TGTGCCAGCAGCTTATTGTCGTTCCTAGCCAAAAACATTCAGTACTTC
TRBV10-3	TRBD2	-	TRBJ2-3	12	CAYSGAPDTQYF	TGTGCTTACAGCGGGGCACCGGATACGCAGTATTTT
TRBV2	TRBD1	-	TRBJ1-2	16	CASSVQGQGSSWGYTF	TGTGCCAGCAGTGTTCAGGGACAGGGGTCTTCATGGGGCTACACCTTC
TRBV6-5	TRBD2	-	TRBJ2-7	14	CASSYDGGFYEQYF	TGTGCCAGCAGTTACGACGGGGGGTTTTACGAGCAGTACTTC
TRBV5-4	-	-	TRBJ2-1	16	CASSVGVDFSYNEQFF	TGTGCCAGCAGCGTTGGGGTTGACTTCTCCTACAATGAGCAGTTCTTC
TRBV5-1	-	-	TRBJ1-1	14	CASSLDREGSEAFF	TGCGCCAGCAGCTTGGACAGGGAGGGTTCTGAAGCTTTCTTT
TRBV19	TRBD2	-	TRBJ2-1	15	CASQSGSGDWGEQFF	TGTGCCAGTCAGTCGGGTAGCGGGGATTGGGGTGAGCAGTTCTTC
TRBV6-5	-	-	TRBJ2-3	15	CASRKTHSSTDTQYF	TGTGCCAGCAGAAAGACACACTCTAGCACAGATACGCAGTATTTT
TRBV7-6	-	-	TRBJ1-2	18	CASSPTGAGEWLVGGYTF	TGTGCCAGCAGCCCTACGGGAGCAGGGGAATGGTTGGTTGGTGGCTACACCTTC
TRBV18	TRBD2	-	TRBJ2-7	15	CASSQGLAGVYEQYF	TGTGCCAGCTCACAAGGACTAGCGGGAGTGTACGAGCAGTACTTC
TRBV10-3	-	-	TRBJ2-6	17	CAISGTSHSSGANVLTF	TGTGCCATCAGTGGGACCTCACACAGTTCTGGGGCCAACGTCCTGACTTTC
TRBV9	-	-	TRBJ2-1	17	CASSSSFTSAPTSEQFF	TGTGCCAGCAGCTCTTCATTTACCAGCGCTCCGACGAGTGAGCAGTTCTTC
TRBV19	-	-	TRBJ1-2	15	CASSPKMDGNYGYTF	TGTGCCAGTAGTCCCAAAATGGACGGCAACTATGGCTACACCTTC
TRBV5-5	-	-	TRBJ2-7	14	CASSRYDSPYEQYF	TGTGCCAGCAGCCGCTATGACAGTCCCTACGAGCAGTACTTC